This TCR beta chain was found in a study of blood T cell repertoires in COVID-19. CDR1 SGHAT and CDR2 FQNNGV come from the germline V gene. CDR3 length: 11 residues. In the case of this clone: One end of the junction fails to match germline, which may point to a read error.

Produced via immunoSEQ multiplex PCR; TCRdb's table is partial and in-frame only. Of about 50,000 clones listed, around 86% are singletons. This TCR derives from a man aged 45-60 years with active COVID-19. The chain joins TRBV11-2 to TRBJ2-7; perhaps TRBD1 as D (6 bases). The material sequenced was peripheral blood. CDR3 sequence: CASSLAGTPEF. CDR3 coding DNA: TGTGCCAGCAGCTTGGCCGGGACACCAGAATTC.